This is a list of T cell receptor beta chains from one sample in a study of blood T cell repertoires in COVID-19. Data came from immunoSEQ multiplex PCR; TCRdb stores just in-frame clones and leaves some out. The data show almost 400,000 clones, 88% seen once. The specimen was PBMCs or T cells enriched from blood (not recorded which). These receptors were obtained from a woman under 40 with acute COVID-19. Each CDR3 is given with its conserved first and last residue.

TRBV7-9	CASSTVGGGNTEAFF
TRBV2	CASNPGQGHHNEQFF
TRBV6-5	CASSGTGVIGYTF
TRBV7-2	CASRGYDGNTIYF
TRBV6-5	CASSSGLNNSPLHF
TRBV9	CASSVARDRGAMRNYGYTF
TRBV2	CASSEALWQGEAFF
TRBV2	CASAARDRGRLNTF
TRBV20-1	CSVLGGTEAFF
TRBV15	CATSIAGVDTGELFF
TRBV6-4	CASSTDRVSTEAFF
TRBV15	CATSGRGWERNEKLFF
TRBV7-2	CASSLVSWGAGELFF
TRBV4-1	CASSQVTGDTYNEQFF
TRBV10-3	CAISESLGLAGTSTDTQYF
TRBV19	CAASTQGTDTQYF
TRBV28	CASNPAGAVYEQYF
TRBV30	CACGLSGNTIYF
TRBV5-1	CASSLEYGVGDGYTF
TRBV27	CASSLKGINYGYTF
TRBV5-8	CASSLSDGGSGAQYF
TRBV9	CASSQTGTAGTEAFF
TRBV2	CASSGLAGGNTGELFF
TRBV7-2	CASSLVRVTGELFF
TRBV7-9	CASSLYRDANTGELFF
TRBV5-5	CASSSPGFEQYF
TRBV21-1	CASSKEGRGQGFGYTF
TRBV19	CASSERWYSEQYF
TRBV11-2	CASSYDRDVGKLFF
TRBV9	CASSPTESSYNSPLHF
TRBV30	CAWNVKGVSNQPQHF
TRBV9	CASSVADRGGDTQYF
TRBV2	CASSDSRGVNEQFF
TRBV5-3	CARSPDRTGTRRGNSPLHF
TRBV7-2	CASSSPTENIQYF
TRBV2	CASIPIGEATNEKLFF
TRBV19	CASSLQGGGEAFF
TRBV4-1	CASSQGTSGGYAYEQYF
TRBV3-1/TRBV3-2	CASRQVRRQGPPPEAFF
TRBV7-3	CASSLKEGYEQYF
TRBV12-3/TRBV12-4	CASSQGATQYF
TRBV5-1	CASSLEGGQGQPQHF
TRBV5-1	CASSPMTSGGYNEQFF